This TCR beta chain emerged from a study of shared clonotypes between healthy human individuals (dated by TCRdb to the early 2020s). About the investigation overall: A couple of women and a few men aged 18 to 49 years were included in the cohort. The study deeply sequenced blood TCR repertoires of about 5 healthy adults to estimate repertoire size and the extent of clonotype sharing between individuals. For each donor, CD4 naive and CD4 memory were each given three plates, CD8 naive was given two plates, and CD8 memory was given one plate. Between about 0.9 and 10 billion PBMCs per donor were obtained by leukapheresis. Different laboratories and diverse techniques were used to prepare libraries and sequence TCR repertoires, to increase sequencing depth and limit assay-specific biases.

The germline V end is reduced by 5 bases and the J end by 4 bases; junction bases left unmatched: 15. Inclusive of the bounding cysteine and phenylalanine, the CDR3 is 18 residues long. Only the CDR3 DNA is retained, 54 bases long and in frame from the first base. The germline V gene supplies CDR1 SGHAT and CDR2 FQNNGV. The donors were healthy, HIV-negative adults with no recently reported acute infections or vaccinations. Every donor was a Caucasian adult residing in Nashville, Tennessee, USA. CD4+ T cells were enriched by magnetic negative selection; naive cells were then positively selected on CD45RA, and the negative fraction formed the memory subset. Blood was collected by leukapheresis, and PBMCs were isolated by Ficoll-Histopaque density gradient centrifugation and then cryopreserved in liquid nitrogen vapor phase. Analytical flow cytometry was used to check the purity and quantity of every magnetically sorted T cell population. Each sorted fraction had its genomic DNA isolated and then quantified by UV absorbance on a Nanodrop 2000c.

Study-wide conclusions, independent of this receptor: Only blood was sampled, and tissue TCR repertoires likely differ from those in blood. Sharing across four donors was observed for 4.5% to 6.5% of naive CD4, about 4% of naive CD8, 2% to 2.5% of memory CD4, and about 0.39% of memory CD8 clonotypes. Pairwise subsampling led to the expectation that sequencing depth would affect the degree of clonotype sharing among donors. Naive subsets generally had larger estimated clonotype richness than memory subsets. The genetic and exposure-history diversity represented was limited by the small number of donors. Even with the large sequencing depth, rarefaction of the sorted-subset datasets indicated that sequencing was incomplete. Clonotypes shared by all four sorted-subset donors showed higher generation probabilities than non-shared clonotypes.

TCR CDR3 regions were amplified from genomic DNA by multiplex PCR using the deep immunoSEQ assay. For each cell subset, the extracted genomic DNA was distributed evenly across all wells of several immunoSEQ 96-well plates, and each plate served as one replicate. Each replicate PCR for sorted subsets received around 0.2 ug genomic DNA, equal to roughly 30,000 T cell genomes. The purified libraries were quantified using a Qubit 3.0 fluorometer, sized with a Bioanalyzer 2100, and then quantified again using the KAPA Library Quantification kit. Each immunoSEQ 96-well plate was sequenced on its own single-read 150-cycle Illumina NextSeq 550 flow cell. The study's own analysis went as follows. Because only junctional sequences without quality scores were contained in the immunoSEQ output, filtering matching that applied to full-length reads could not be performed. Sequences were annotated with PyIR, a Python wrapper for IgBLAST v1.9, using IMGT germline references to assign V/J genes and CDR3. Any read was removed if the V/J assignment was weak (E-value above 1e-6), the CDR3 was missing, or the read contained stop codons, out-of-frame junctions, or ambiguous translated residues. V3J clonotypes were defined as sequences sharing the same inferred V gene, J gene, and CDR3 amino acid sequence. Percentage overlap between repertoires was computed as shared unique clonotypes divided by the size of the smaller repertoire. Repertoire richness was assessed with RTK rarefaction, the Chao1 estimator, and Recon v2.1 estimates of unobserved clonotypes. For all TCRbeta clonotypes obtained by the gDNA method from several donors, generation probabilities were computed with OLGA. TCRdb provides this immuneACCESS table in a form limited to in-frame rearrangements. Some clones are lacking; in checked studies, under half of them reflect an unresolved V gene, and why the rest are absent is not known. That table supplies the V and J calls and clone size; D and trimming were determined from the DNA. This sample holds roughly 1.4 million clones; around 98.5% were observed only once. The biggest ten clones account for about 0.4% of the sample.

Turning to this clone: Its antigen is unknown. No base quality values were provided; no much bigger clone lies one nucleotide off.

Sequences were obtained from naive CD4+ T cells sorted from blood. This specimen's cell subset or site label, interpreted: CD45RA+ positively selected. The sequence was collected from a man younger than 40 in good health. In this chain, TRBV11-2 is recombined with TRBJ2-2, with TRBD1 identical over 8 junction bases. The DNA sequence reads TGTGCCAGCAGCGGTTGGGACAGGCTTTCAAGGGGCACCGGGGAGCTGTTTTTT. This yields the protein CASSGWDRLSRGTGELFF.